Below are 18 T cell receptor beta chains sequenced from a single sample in a study of Ad26.COV2.S vaccination and SARS-CoV-2 variants. TCRdb's copy holds only in-frame clones and misses some; the assay was immunoSEQ multiplex PCR. The sample includes approximately 340,000 clones, under 95% of them seen just once. The input for sequencing was peripheral blood, taken after recovery from COVID-19. These receptors were taken from a human donor who had recovered from COVID-19.

The chain joins TRBV5-1 to TRBJ2-7; D is perhaps TRBD1 (5 bases). The CDR3 length is 15 residues. Germline V gene data show CDR1 as SGHRS and CDR2 as YFSETQ. V lost 0 bases, J lost 2 bases, and 12 bases lay in between. CDR3 region: CASSLAYRNAYEQYF. The CDR3 DNA follows: TGCGCCAGCAGCTTGGCCTACAGGAACGCCTACGAGCAGTACTTC.

The genes are TRBV7-9 and TRBJ1-6, with D perhaps TRBD1 (6 bases). The CDR3 contains 15 residues. With 1 base removed from V and 5 bases from J, the gap between germline ends came to 9 bases. Germline values: CDR1 SEHNR, CDR2 FQNEAQ (reference sequence). The CDR3 coding sequence is TGTGCCAGCAGCTTAGGTGCAGGGGATAATTCACCCCTCCACTTT. This translates into CASSLGAGDNSPLHF. Combining the CDR3 with reference TRBV7-9 and TRBJ1-6 gives the whole variable domain DTGVSQNPRHKITKRGQNVTFRCDPISEHNRLYWYRQTLGQGPEFLTYFQNEAQLEKSRLLSDRFSAERPKGSFSTLEIQRTEQGDSAMYLCASSLGAGDNSPLHFGNGTRLTVT.

This chain links TRBV6-1 with TRBJ1-5, with D possibly TRBD1 on 6 matching bases. The CDR3 extends over 13 amino acids. Germline CDR1 reads MNHNS; CDR2 reads SASEGT. With 3 bases removed from V and 6 bases from J, the gap between germline ends came to 9 bases. CDR3 coding DNA: TGTGCCAGCAGTGACAGGGGATTTCAGCCCCAGCATTTT. It encodes CASSDRGFQPQHF.

The chain combines TRBV10-1 with TRBJ1-1; D might be TRBD1 (5 bases). With 3 bases removed from V and 6 bases from J, the gap between germline ends came to 20 bases. Germline CDR1 WNHNN, CDR2 SYGVQD (reference sequence). The CDR3 has 16 residues. This CDR3 reads CASSEQRGRVRAEAFF. The CDR3 DNA sequence: TGCGCCAGCAGTGAACAGCGGGGCAGGGTCAGAGCTGAAGCTTTCTTT.

This rearrangement joins TRBV2 to TRBJ1-2; no clear D. The V gene's germline CDR1 is SNHLY and CDR2 FYNNEI. This CDR3 has 11 amino acids. V lost 8 bases and J lost 5, with 9 bases in between. CDR3: CASRAGYGYTF. Written as DNA, the CDR3 is TGTGCCAGCCGGGCGGGGTATGGCTACACCTTC.

The chain employs TRBV12-3 or TRBV12-4 and TRBJ2-3; D gene ambiguous. V lost 4 bases, J lost 7 bases, and 9 bases lay in between. The length of the CDR3 is 12 residues. The CDR3 loop is CASSSSSHTQYF. CDR3 nucleotide sequence: TGTGCCAGCAGTTCTAGTTCTCATACGCAGTATTTT.

J is TRBJ2-7 and V is TRBV9; D possibly corresponds to TRBD1 (6 bases). Trimming stripped 0 bases from V and 5 bases from J, with 9 bases between. The CDR3 extends over 13 amino acids. The V gene's germline CDR1 is SGDLS and CDR2 YYNGEE. CDR3 DNA sequence: TGTGCCAGCAGCGTAGGTTGGACAGACGAGCAGTACTTC. Translated: CASSVGWTDEQYF.

The chain recombines TRBV6-2 or TRBV6-3 with TRBJ1-5; D gene unclear. Germline loops: CDR1 MNHEY, CDR2 SVGEGT. There are 15 residues in the CDR3. Trimming took 2 bases from V and 1 from J, leaving 9 bases between them. The CDR3 DNA reads as TGTGCCAGCAGTTACCAACACTCGAGCAATCAGCCCCAGCATTTT. As protein: CASSYQHSSNQPQHF.

The chain employs TRBV3-1 (or the pseudogene TRBV3-2) and TRBJ1-4; 10 positions match TRBD1. Unmatched junction bases numbered 17, after V lost 0 bases and J lost 7 bases. Per the germline V gene, CDR1 is LGHDT and CDR2 is YNNKEL (reference sequence). The CDR3 contains 20 residues. CDR3 DNA sequence: TGTGCCAGCAGCCAAGAATCGAGACAGGGGGCGAGGGCTCATGTTGAAAAACTGTTTTTT. It yields the protein CASSQESRQGARAHVEKLFF.

This clone was picked up a small number of times. This chain connects TRBV4-1 to TRBJ1-5; no clear D. V was pared by 1 base and J by 4 bases, with 8 bases between. CDR1 is MGHRA and CDR2 is YSYEKL in the germline V gene. The CDR3 is 14 residues long. CDR3 coding DNA: TGCGCCAGCAGCCAAGGCCACATTAATCAGCCCCAGCATTTT. Its protein is CASSQGHINQPQHF.

The CDR3 coding sequence is TGTGCCAGCAGCCCGAATCGACAGGGGCCAGGGTACGAGCAGTACTTC. This sequence encodes CASSPNRQGPGYEQYF. The rearrangement uses TRBV7-9 and TRBJ2-7; 8 bases align to TRBD1. Germline loops: CDR1 SEHNR, CDR2 FQNEAQ (reference sequence). V lost 5 bases, J lost 4 bases, and 13 bases stayed unmatched. The CDR3 runs 16 residues.

V gene TRBV11-2 combines with J gene TRBJ1-3, with D possibly being TRBD1 (5 bases). The length of the CDR3 is 15 residues. The ends were cut back, 0 bases at V and 7 bases at J, with 13 bases in the middle. Germline values: CDR1 SGHAT, CDR2 FQNNGV. CDR3 in amino acids: CASSLELRYRNTIYF. As DNA, the CDR3 is TGTGCCAGCAGCTTAGAGCTGCGATACAGGAACACCATATATTTT.

V usage is TRBV5-4 and J usage is TRBJ2-3; tentatively, D is TRBD2 (5 bases). The CDR3 spans 14 residues. Trimming removed 4 bases at V and 4 bases at J, with 13 bases between. Germline V lookup: CDR1 SGHNT, CDR2 YYREEE (reference sequence). CDR3 nucleotide sequence: TGTGCCAGCAGCCCCGGGGAGAGGCCAGATACGCAGTATTTT. Its protein product is CASSPGERPDTQYF.

The chain links TRBV5-6 to TRBJ1-1; perhaps TRBD1 as D (6 bases). V lost 3 bases and J lost 1, with 13 bases in between. The CDR3 sequence is 15 residues long. Germline CDR1 SGHDT, CDR2 YYEEEE. CDR3 in amino acids: CASSSATGKNTEAFF. As DNA, the CDR3 is TGTGCCAGCAGCTCCGCGACAGGAAAGAACACTGAAGCTTTCTTT.

The chain joins TRBV2 to TRBJ1-5, with a weak D call TRBD1 (5 bases). This CDR3 is built from 13 residues. V lost 8 bases to trimming and J lost 4 bases, with 12 bases between them. Germline V CDR1 and CDR2: SNHLY, FYNNEI. In DNA, the CDR3 is TGTGCCAGCGTACCGGGACTTAATCAGCCCCAGCATTTT. Protein: CASVPGLNQPQHF. Full variable domain (outside the CDR3, taken from reference TRBV2 and TRBJ1-5): EPEVTQTPSHQVTQMGQEVILRCVPISNHLYFYWYRQILGQKVEFLVSFYNNEISEKSEIFDDQFSVERPDGSNFTLKIRSTKLEDSAMYFCASVPGLNQPQHFGDGTRLSIL.

The chain links TRBV20-1 to TRBJ2-7; 12 bases agree with TRBD1. Losses at the gene ends were 3 bases for V and 4 bases for J; bases not matched to a gene: 7. This CDR3 contains 15 residues. Germline V gene lookup returns CDR1 DFQATT and CDR2 SNEGSKA (reference sequence). DNA of the CDR3: TGCAGTGCTAGTTCAGGGACAGGGGGCTTATACGAGCAGTACTTC. The encoded protein is CSASSGTGGLYEQYF.

This chain joins TRBV7-3 and TRBJ1-2; no definite D call. Germline V lookup: CDR1 SGHTA, CDR2 FQGTGA. Trimming stripped 1 base from V and 2 bases from J, with 11 bases between. The length of the CDR3 is 15 residues. The chain's CDR3 is CASSLMAGNNYGYTF. The DNA of the CDR3 is TGTGCCAGCAGCTTAATGGCCGGGAACAACTATGGCTACACCTTC. Together with reference TRBV7-3 and TRBJ1-2, the CDR3 gives the full variable domain: GAGVSQTPSNKVTEKGKYVELRCDPISGHTALYWYRQSLGQGPEFLIYFQGTGAADDSGLPNDRFFAVRPEGSVSTLKIQRTERGDSAVYLCASSLMAGNNYGYTFGSGTRLTVV.

The chain uses TRBV7-8 and TRBJ2-1, with 9 bases identical to TRBD1. CDR3 length: 17 amino acids. The germline V gene has CDR1 SGHVS and CDR2 FQNEAQ. J lost 1 base, V lost 3 bases, and 7 bases had no gene match. The CDR3 sequence: CASSFPDRGLSYNEQFF. DNA of the CDR3: TGTGCCAGCAGCTTCCCGGACAGGGGCCTTTCCTACAATGAGCAGTTCTTC.